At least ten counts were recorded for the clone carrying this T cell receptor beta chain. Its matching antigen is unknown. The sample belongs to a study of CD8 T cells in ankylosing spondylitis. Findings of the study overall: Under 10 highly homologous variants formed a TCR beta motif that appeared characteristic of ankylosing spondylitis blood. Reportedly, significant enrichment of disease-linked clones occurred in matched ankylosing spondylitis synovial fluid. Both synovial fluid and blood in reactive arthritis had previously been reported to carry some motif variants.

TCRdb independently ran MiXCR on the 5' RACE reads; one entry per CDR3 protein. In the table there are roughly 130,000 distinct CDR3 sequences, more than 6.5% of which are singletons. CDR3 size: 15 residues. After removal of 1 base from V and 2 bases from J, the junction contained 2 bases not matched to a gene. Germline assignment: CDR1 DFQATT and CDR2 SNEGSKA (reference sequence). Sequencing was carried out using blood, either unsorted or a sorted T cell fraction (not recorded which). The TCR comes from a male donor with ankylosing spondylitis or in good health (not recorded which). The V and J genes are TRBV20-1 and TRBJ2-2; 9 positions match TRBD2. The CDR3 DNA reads TGCAGTGCTAGAGCTAGCGGGGCTAACACCGGGGAGCTGTTTTTT. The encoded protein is CSARASGANTGELFF.